These T cell receptor beta chains were read from a single sample in a study of shared clonotypes between healthy human individuals. The table came from immunoSEQ multiplex PCR; TCRdb's copy has only in-frame clones and leaves some out. The sample has about 700,000 clones; around 74% are singletons. Input material: memory CD4+ T cells sorted from blood. Receptors were obtained from a woman in her 30s in good health. CDR3s include the opening cysteine and the closing phenylalanine or tryptophan.

V	J	CDR3
TRBV29-1	TRBJ2-1	CSVVQDPPLGEQFF
TRBV15	TRBJ2-3	CATSRDRGSTDTQYF
TRBV7-3	TRBJ2-5	CASSLTGFAGGVGETQYF
TRBV11-2	TRBJ2-1	CASSLDLTVEQFF
TRBV7-2	TRBJ2-1	CASSLQRDSGEQFF
TRBV27	TRBJ1-5	CASKPQPGASNQPQHF
TRBV2	TRBJ2-5	CASSEAPEKLESQETQYF
TRBV5-1	TRBJ1-2	CASFEVAGGYTF
TRBV28	TRBJ2-5	CASSKTSEKETQYF
TRBV27	TRBJ1-1	CASSFPYRVGNTEAFF
TRBV5-4	TRBJ1-2	CASSFGLKQRYGYTF
TRBV28	TRBJ2-2	CASIVAGVRTGELFF
TRBV23-1	TRBJ2-7	CASSPGTACQAGRDEQYF
TRBV6-1	TRBJ2-7	CASSEVGQGYEQYF
TRBV28	TRBJ1-2	CASSGDRIRGYTF
TRBV10-1	TRBJ2-7	CASSPGTSGSYEQYF
TRBV28	TRBJ2-1	CATNDPGQMNEQFF
TRBV6-4	TRBJ1-1	CASSVSAGLTEAFF
TRBV2	TRBJ1-2	CAERTGGFGYTF
TRBV28	TRBJ2-7	CASSDGVTVPYEQYF
TRBV11-2	TRBJ1-1	CASSLGDRVAMETEAFF
TRBV5-1	TRBJ1-1	CASSSGQANTEAFF
TRBV28	TRBJ2-7	CASTPGQSVYEQYF
TRBV2	TRBJ1-4	CASKSDGQKLFF
TRBV14	TRBJ2-7	CASSPTNLYEQYF
TRBV28	TRBJ2-7	CASSSGRVSKGPGIYEQYF
TRBV9	TRBJ2-3	CASSVGAGEVSTDTQYF
TRBV9	TRBJ1-2	CASGDIVNYGYTF
TRBV27	TRBJ2-3	CASSLTRPTHSDTQYF
TRBV10-2	TRBJ2-3	CASRLANTDTQYF
TRBV5-1	TRBJ2-5	CASSPPAGLAAETQYF
TRBV2	TRBJ2-2	CASSEGSYTGELFF
TRBV2	TRBJ2-3	CASMREYTDTQYF
TRBV5-1	TRBJ1-1	CASSSVTALEAFF
TRBV28	TRBJ2-5	CASSSAQGNWETQYF
TRBV5-1	TRBJ2-7	CASSRGDRAGDEQYF
TRBV28	TRBJ2-7	CASSLSRAMRGSSYEQYF
TRBV5-1	TRBJ2-7	CASSLASGRAYEQYF
TRBV30	TRBJ1-2	CAWSSRGLGLWGYTF
TRBV19	TRBJ1-1	CASTAGSLNTEAFF
TRBV5-4	TRBJ2-5	CASSLTVTGLAGVDQYF